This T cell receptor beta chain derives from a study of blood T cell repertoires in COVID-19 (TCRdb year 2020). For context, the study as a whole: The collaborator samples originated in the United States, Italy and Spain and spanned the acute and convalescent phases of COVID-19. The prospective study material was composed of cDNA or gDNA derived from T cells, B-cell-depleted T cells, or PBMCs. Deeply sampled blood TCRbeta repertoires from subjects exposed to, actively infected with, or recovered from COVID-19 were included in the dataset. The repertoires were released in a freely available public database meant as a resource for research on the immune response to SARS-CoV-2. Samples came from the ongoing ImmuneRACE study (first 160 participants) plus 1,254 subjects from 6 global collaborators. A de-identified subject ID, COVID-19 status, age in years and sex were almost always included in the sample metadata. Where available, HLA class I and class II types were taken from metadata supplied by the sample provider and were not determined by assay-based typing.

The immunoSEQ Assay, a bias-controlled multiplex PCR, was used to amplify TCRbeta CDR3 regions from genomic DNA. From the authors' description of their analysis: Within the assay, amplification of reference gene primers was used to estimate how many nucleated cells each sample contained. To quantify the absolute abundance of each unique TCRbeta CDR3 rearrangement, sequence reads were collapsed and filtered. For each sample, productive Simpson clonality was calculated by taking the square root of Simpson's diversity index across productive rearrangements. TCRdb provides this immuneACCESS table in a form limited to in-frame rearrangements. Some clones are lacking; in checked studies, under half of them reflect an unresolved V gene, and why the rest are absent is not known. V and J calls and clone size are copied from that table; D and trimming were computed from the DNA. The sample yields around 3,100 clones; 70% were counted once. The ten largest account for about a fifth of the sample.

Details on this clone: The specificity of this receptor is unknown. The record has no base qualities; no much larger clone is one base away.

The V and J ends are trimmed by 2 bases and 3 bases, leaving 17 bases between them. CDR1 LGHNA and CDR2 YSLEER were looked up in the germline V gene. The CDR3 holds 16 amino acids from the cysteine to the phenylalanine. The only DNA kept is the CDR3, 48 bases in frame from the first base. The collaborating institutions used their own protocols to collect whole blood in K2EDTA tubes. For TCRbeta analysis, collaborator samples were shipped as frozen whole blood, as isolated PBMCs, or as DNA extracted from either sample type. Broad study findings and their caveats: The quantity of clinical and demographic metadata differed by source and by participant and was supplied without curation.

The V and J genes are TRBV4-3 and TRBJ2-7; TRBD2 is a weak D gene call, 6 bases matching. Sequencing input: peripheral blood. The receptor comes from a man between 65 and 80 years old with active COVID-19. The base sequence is TGCGCCAGCAGCCAACGTCACAAGGGAGGCCTCTACGAGCAGTACTTC. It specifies CASSQRHKGGLYEQYF.